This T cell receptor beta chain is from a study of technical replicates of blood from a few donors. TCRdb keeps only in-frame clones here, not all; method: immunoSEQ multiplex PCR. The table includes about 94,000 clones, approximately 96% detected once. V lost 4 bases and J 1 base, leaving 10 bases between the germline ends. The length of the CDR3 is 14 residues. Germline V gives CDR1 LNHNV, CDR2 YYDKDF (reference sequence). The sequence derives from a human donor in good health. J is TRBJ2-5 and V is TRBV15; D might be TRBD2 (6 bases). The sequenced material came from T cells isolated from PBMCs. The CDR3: CATSTGTSQETQYF. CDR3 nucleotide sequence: TGTGCCACCAGCACCGGGACTTCCCAAGAGACCCAGTACTTC.